These 5 T cell receptor beta chains were all obtained from the same sample, sequenced in a study of early stage breast cancer tumors. The protocol was immunoSEQ multiplex PCR, while the TCRdb copy is restricted to in-frame clones and leaves out a portion. The sample lists tens of thousands of clones, just under 75% occurring once. The sequenced sample was blood. The source is a person aged 40 to 50 with breast cancer.

This clone was seen once. The V call is TRBV5-1, the J call TRBJ1-1, with TRBD1 identical over 9 bases. Losses at the gene ends were 4 bases for V and 1 base for J; bases not matched to a gene: 5. This CDR3 is built from 15 residues. Germline CDR1 SGHRS, CDR2 YFSETQ. CDR3 DNA: TGCGCCAGCAGCACAGGGGGCGTAGGGAACACTGAAGCTTTCTTT. Protein: CASSTGGVGNTEAFF.

The V and J genes are TRBV30 and TRBJ2-2, with D possibly TRBD1 on 7 matching bases. The CDR3 loop spans 15 amino acids. The germline V and J ends were trimmed by 0 bases and 5 bases, with 13 bases remaining between them. Germline V lookup: CDR1 GTSNPN, CDR2 SVGIG (reference sequence). CDR3 residues: CAWSVKPGGTGELFF. CDR3 DNA: TGTGCCTGGAGTGTAAAACCAGGGGGGACCGGGGAGCTGTTTTTT.

The CDR3: CASSPGTGWANEKLFF. The DNA of the CDR3 is TGTGCCAGCAGCCCCGGGACAGGGTGGGCTAATGAAAAACTGTTTTTT. The rearrangement uses TRBV5-8 and TRBJ1-4; 9 bases line up with TRBD1. The CDR3 contains 16 residues. Germline-derived CDR1 and CDR2 are SGHTS and YDEGEE. V shed 4 bases and J 3 bases; nucleotides not matched to a gene: 7.

The chain links TRBV28 to TRBJ2-1; D may be TRBD2 (5 bases). Per the germline V gene, CDR1 is MDHEN and CDR2 is SYDVKM. This CDR3 has 12 amino acids. With 5 bases removed from V and 7 bases from J, the gap between germline ends came to 9 bases. CDR3 DNA sequence: TGTGCCAGCAGTGACTACCAGAATGAGCAGTTCTTC. It is translated as CASSDYQNEQFF.

This rearrangement joins TRBV18 to TRBJ2-2; 8 bases map to TRBD1. The germline V gene encodes CDR1 KGHSH and CDR2 LQKENI. V trimming: 4 bases; J trimming: 3 bases; junction bases outside the gene matches: 13. The CDR3 runs to 18 residues. CDR3 loop: CASSLLGPQGVDTGELFF. CDR3 DNA sequence: TGTGCCAGCTCACTGCTCGGCCCACAGGGGGTCGACACCGGGGAGCTGTTTTTT.